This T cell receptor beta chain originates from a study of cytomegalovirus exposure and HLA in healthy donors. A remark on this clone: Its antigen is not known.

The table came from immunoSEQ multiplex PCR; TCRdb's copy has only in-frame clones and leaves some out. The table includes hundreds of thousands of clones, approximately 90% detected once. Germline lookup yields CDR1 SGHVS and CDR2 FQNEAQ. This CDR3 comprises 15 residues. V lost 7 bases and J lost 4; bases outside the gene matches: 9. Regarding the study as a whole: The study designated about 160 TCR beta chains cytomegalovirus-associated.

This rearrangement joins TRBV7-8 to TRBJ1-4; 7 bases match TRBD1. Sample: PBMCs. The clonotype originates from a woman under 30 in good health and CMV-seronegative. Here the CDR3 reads CASTVGDSINEKLFF. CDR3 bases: TGTGCCAGCACCGTAGGGGACAGTATTAATGAAAAACTGTTTTTT.